This entry lists 9 T cell receptor beta chains sequenced from one sample in a study of blood T cell repertoires in COVID-19. Data came from immunoSEQ multiplex PCR; TCRdb stores just in-frame clones and leaves some out. This sample has 310,000 or so clones, with 85% to 90% found just once. Input material: peripheral blood. These receptors all come from a woman between 50 and 59 years old with active or convalescent COVID-19.

The chain links TRBV19 to TRBJ1-6; 8 bases map to TRBD1. The CDR3 extends over 14 amino acids. Unmatched junction bases numbered 5, after V lost 5 bases and J lost 8 bases. Germline V gene sequence: CDR1 LNHDA, CDR2 SQIVND (reference sequence). The CDR3 region has the DNA TGTGCCAGTAGTCCTCCGACAGGGGATTCACCCCTCCACTTT. This translates into CASSPPTGDSPLHF.

The chain has TRBV4-1 and TRBJ1-2; D is uncertain. The CDR3 loop spans 15 amino acids. Germline CDR1 MGHRA, CDR2 YSYEKL. The V and J ends lost 4 bases and 0 bases respectively, with 12 bases between them. CDR3 in DNA: TGCGCCAGCAGCCCCTCGAGCGCCGCTAACTATGGCTACACCTTC. Its translation is CASSPSSAANYGYTF.

Only one count was recorded for this clone. The chain carries TRBV19 and TRBJ1-3; D gene ambiguous. Germline CDR1 LNHDA, CDR2 SQIVND (reference sequence). Trimming pared 8 bases from V and 0 bases from J, leaving 11 bases between. This CDR3 spans 14 amino acids. The CDR3 coding sequence is TGTGCCAGTGAGCTGGTCTCCTCTGGAAACACCATATATTTT. Protein product: CASELVSSGNTIYF. The full variable domain, its missing parts supplied by reference TRBV19 and TRBJ1-3, is DGGITQSPKYLFRKEGQNVTLSCEQNLNHDAMYWYRQDPGQGLRLIYYSQIVNDFQKGDIAEGYSVSREKKESFPLTVTSAQKNPTAFYLCASELVSSGNTIYFGEGSWLTVV.

This sequence joins TRBV28 and TRBJ1-2, with 7 bases lining up with TRBD1. Germline values: CDR1 MDHEN, CDR2 SYDVKM. The ends lost 6 bases at V and 4 bases at J; junction bases unmatched: 8. The CDR3 extends over 14 amino acids. CDR3 sequence: CASRPPEGAYGYTF. DNA of the CDR3: TGTGCCAGCAGACCACCCGAGGGGGCCTATGGCTACACCTTC.

The chain is built from TRBV11-2 and TRBJ2-5; 10 bases fit TRBD2. The CDR3 is 17 residues long. From germline, CDR1 is SGHAT and CDR2 FQNNGV. The V segment lost 5 bases and the J segment 2 bases; nucleotides outside the gene matches: 11. DNA for the CDR3: TGTGCCAGCAGCCCTACCCTAGCTAGCGGGGGACAAGAGACCCAGTACTTC. Translating it yields CASSPTLASGGQETQYF.

This chain uses TRBV7-6 with TRBJ2-2; D gene unclear. Trimming took 4 bases from V and 2 from J, leaving 8 bases between them. From germline, CDR1 is SGHVS and CDR2 FNYEAQ. This CDR3 has 14 amino acids. The CDR3: CASSSTSNTGELFF. In DNA form, the CDR3 reads TGTGCCAGCAGCTCCACTTCAAACACCGGGGAGCTGTTTTTT.

V gene TRBV6-2 or TRBV6-3 combines with J gene TRBJ2-7; maybe TRBD1 (5 bases). CDR1 and CDR2 from the germline V gene are MNHEY and SVGEGT. V was trimmed by 0 bases and J by 3 bases, leaving 9 bases between them. The length of the CDR3 is 14 residues. Written as DNA, the CDR3 is TGTGCCAGCAGTTACTCATCCCAGGGCTACGAGCAGTACTTC. Its protein product is CASSYSSQGYEQYF.

The genes are TRBV4-2 and TRBJ2-7; 7 nucleotides match TRBD1. Trimming cost V 1 base and J 2 bases; bases outside gene matches: 2. This CDR3 spans 14 amino acids. The germline CDR1 and CDR2 sequences are LGHNA and YNFKEQ. CDR3 protein: CASSQGTGPYEQYF. The DNA for the CDR3 is TGTGCCAGCAGCCAAGGGACAGGACCCTACGAGCAGTACTTC.

The genes are TRBV2 and TRBJ1-6; D is unclear. Germline-derived CDR1 and CDR2 are SNHLY and FYNNEI. Trimming left V 4 bases short and J 6 bases short, with 13 bases between. The CDR3 sequence is 15 residues long. DNA for the CDR3: TGTGCCAGCAGTGGGGGTCCGGAGGGTAATTCACCCCTCCACTTT. Amino acids: CASSGGPEGNSPLHF.